Presented here are 32 T cell receptor beta chains from one specimen sequenced in a study of T cell repertoires in cytomegalovirus infection (dated by TCRdb to about 2019). In light of the paper, this sample's treatment or condition label describes: in vitro stimulation with specific CMV peptide epitopes to enrich CMV-specific T cells. TCRdb shows the sequencer as Illumina HiSeq 1500. TCRdb ran its own pipeline on the public reads, namely fastp trimming at Q25 and MiXCR clone calling, and kept in-frame beta chains. Each CDR3 protein gets just one entry, which takes the most common genes and DNA from the rows behind it. In all, the sample holds roughly 500,000 distinct CDR3 sequences, and more than 40% of those were seen once. The top ten constitute 43% of the sample. Antigens for these TCRs are unknown. This material consisted of cultured PBMCs, taken from culture after CMV antigen stimulation. Receptors originate from a human donor in good health (CMV status not recorded). Some clones in this sample may be carry-over from other donors' samples.

This clonotype was counted a few times. The V gene is TRBV28, the J gene TRBJ2-3; D gene unclear. From germline, CDR1 is MDHEN and CDR2 SYDVKM. The CDR3 runs to 12 residues. V was trimmed by 8 bases and J by 0 bases, leaving 6 bases between them. The CDR3 coding sequence is TGTGCCAGCCTCGGGAGCACAGATACGCAGTATTTT. Amino acids: CASLGSTDTQYF.

The rearrangement links TRBV7-8 to TRBJ1-1, with 9 positions matching TRBD1. Trimming took 3 bases from V and 0 from J; bases not matched to a gene: 2. CDR3 length: 15 amino acids. Germline CDR1 SGHVS, CDR2 FQNEAQ. The CDR3 loop reads CASSLGQGVNTEAFF. For the CDR3, the DNA is TGTGCCAGCAGCTTGGGACAGGGAGTGAACACTGAAGCTTTCTTT.

J is TRBJ1-2 and V is TRBV27; 9 positions match TRBD1. The CDR3 has 14 residues. From germline, CDR1 is MNHEY and CDR2 SMNVEV (reference sequence). V lost 7 bases, J lost 7 bases, and 10 bases stayed unmatched. CDR3 in DNA: TGTGCCAGCACCCGCCGACAGGGGGTCCTTGGCTACACCTTC. This encodes CASTRRQGVLGYTF.

As DNA, the CDR3 is TGCGCCAGCAGCCAAGACTTCGGATTATCCTACGAGCAGTACTTC. It encodes CASSQDFGLSYEQYF. The chain couples TRBV4-3 to TRBJ2-7; D ambiguous. Germline values: CDR1 LGHNA, CDR2 YSLEER. This CDR3 comprises 15 residues. V lost 0 bases and J 1 base, leaving 10 bases between the germline ends.

This clonotype appeared a few times. This chain connects TRBV7-4 to TRBJ2-5, with D possibly being TRBD2 (6 bases). The CDR3 extends over 14 amino acids. Germline assignment: CDR1 SGHVT and CDR2 SQSDAQ. V dropped 5 bases and J dropped 5 bases, with 15 bases sitting between them. The CDR3 nucleotides read TGTGCCAGCAGCACCCTGGGCGGGGTGGAGACCCAGTACTTC. Translation gives CASSTLGGVETQYF.

The chain joins TRBV7-8 to TRBJ2-1; TRBD2 agrees at 10 bases. This CDR3 comprises 15 residues. Germline CDR1 SGHVS, CDR2 FQNEAQ. The J segment lost 6 bases and the V segment lost 5 bases, leaving 7 bases of the junction unmatched. The CDR3 loop is CASSRSGGGSNEQFF. The DNA of the CDR3 is TGTGCCAGCAGCCGGAGCGGGGGGGGTAGCAATGAGCAGTTCTTC.

V usage is TRBV19 and J usage is TRBJ1-4; D possibly corresponds to TRBD1 (5 bases). The CDR3 has 16 amino acids. Trimming left V 6 bases short and J 6 bases short, with 20 bases between. CDR1 LNHDA and CDR2 SQIVND come from the germline V gene (reference sequence). The CDR3 region has the DNA TGTGCCAGTAGACCTCCCAGCGGACAAGTTTATGAAAAACTGTTTTTT. This codes for CASRPPSGQVYEKLFF.

The genes are TRBV7-2 and TRBJ2-5; D is undetermined. The CDR3 is 14 residues long. CDR1 and CDR2 from the germline V gene are SGHTA and FQGNSA. The germline V and J ends were trimmed by 3 bases and 4 bases, with 12 bases remaining between them. The CDR3: CASSLSRLSETQYF. DNA of the CDR3: TGTGCCAGCAGCTTGTCCAGGCTGTCAGAGACCCAGTACTTC.

The chain is built from TRBV6-6 and TRBJ1-2, with TRBD1 as a possible D gene (5 bases). V dropped 6 bases and J dropped 3 bases, with 11 bases sitting between them. CDR3 length: 13 residues. Germline loops: CDR1 MNHNY, CDR2 SVGAGI (reference sequence). CDR3 nucleotide sequence: TGTGCCAGCAGCAGGGACGCGGACTATGGCTACACCTTC. Translation gives CASSRDADYGYTF.

This clonotype was seen many times. The chain carries TRBV7-9 and TRBJ1-2, with a possible D match to TRBD1 (6 bases). This CDR3 has 16 residues. V shed 4 bases and J shed 1 base, with 16 bases lying between them. Germline CDR1 is SEHNR and CDR2 is FQNEAQ (reference sequence). The CDR3 spells CASSSGQLPLNYGYTF. The CDR3 bases are TGTGCCAGCAGCTCTGGACAGCTACCACTTAACTATGGCTACACCTTC. Full variable domain (remainder filled in from reference TRBV7-9 and TRBJ1-2): DTGVSQNPRHKITKRGQNVTFRCDPISEHNRLYWYRQTLGQGPEFLTYFQNEAQLEKSRLLSDRFSAERPKGSFSTLEIQRTEQGDSAMYLCASSSGQLPLNYGYTFGSGTRLTVV.

This clonotype turned up a few times. V is TRBV7-6 and J is TRBJ2-7; 8 nucleotides agree with TRBD1. The V gene's germline CDR1 is SGHVS and CDR2 FNYEAQ. After removal of 5 bases from V and 2 bases from J, the junction contained 11 bases not matched to a gene. This CDR3 spans 16 amino acids. The CDR3 here is CASSKIPDRVPYEQYF. In DNA, the CDR3 is TGTGCCAGCAGCAAGATACCGGACAGGGTTCCCTACGAGCAGTACTTC. Supplemented by reference TRBV7-6 and TRBJ2-7, the full variable domain reads GAGVSQSPRYKVTKRGQDVALRCDPISGHVSLYWYRQALGQGPEFLTYFNYEAQQDKSGLPNDRFSAERPEGSISTLTIQRTEQRDSAMYRCASSKIPDRVPYEQYFGPGTRLTVT.

V is TRBV15 and J is TRBJ2-1; TRBD2 agrees at 12 bases. Germline V gives CDR1 LNHNV, CDR2 YYDKDF (reference sequence). There are 15 residues in the CDR3. V was pared by 2 bases and J by 7 bases, with 3 bases of the junction left unmatched. CDR3 sequence: CATSRPGLAGNEQFF. In DNA, the CDR3 is TGTGCCACCAGCAGACCTGGACTAGCGGGGAATGAGCAGTTCTTC.

This chain connects TRBV12-3 or TRBV12-4 to TRBJ2-4, with D possibly TRBD2 on 5 matching bases. V was cut by 7 bases and J by 0 bases, with 7 bases left in between. The CDR3 runs to 13 residues. CDR3 coding DNA: TGTGCCAGCACCGGGGTAGCCAAAAACATTCAGTACTTC. It specifies CASTGVAKNIQYF.

The sample holds a few counts of this clonotype. This chain joins TRBV7-2 and TRBJ2-7; TRBD1 or TRBD2 may be the D gene (5 bases each). This CDR3 is 15 amino acids long. Germline-derived CDR1 and CDR2 are SGHTA and FQGNSA. Trimming removed 1 base at V and 1 base at J, with 11 bases between. DNA for the CDR3: TGTGCCAGCAGCTTAGACGGGACCGCTTCCTACGAGCAGTACTTC. Its translation is CASSLDGTASYEQYF.

The chain carries TRBV7-6 and TRBJ2-5; the D call may be TRBD1 or TRBD2 (5 bases each). The CDR3 spans 15 residues. Germline V gene data show CDR1 as SGHVS and CDR2 as FNYEAQ. Trimming took 8 bases from V and 1 from J, leaving 17 bases between them. The CDR3 DNA follows: TGTGCCAGCGGAAAAATGGGGGTGCGCCAAGAGACCCAGTACTTC. Translated: CASGKMGVRQETQYF.

The chain joins TRBV6-2 or TRBV6-3 to TRBJ2-3; D is unresolved. Germline V gene sequence: CDR1 MNHEY, CDR2 SVGEGT. CDR3 length equals 13 residues. The ends were cut back, 0 bases at V and 5 bases at J, with 6 bases in the middle. The CDR3 bases are TGTGCCAGCAGTTACTCAGAAGGAGATACGCAGTATTTT. Protein sequence: CASSYSEGDTQYF.

V usage is TRBV7-2 and J usage is TRBJ2-7, with unresolved D. V was shortened by 1 base and J by 6 bases, with 16 bases between the two germline ends. From germline, CDR1 is SGHTA and CDR2 FQGNSA. This CDR3 region has 15 residues. For the CDR3, the DNA is TGTGCCAGCAGCTTAGGTGCACAGCTTATAGGCGAGCAGTACTTC. This codes for CASSLGAQLIGEQYF. Looking up the rest from reference TRBV7-2 and TRBJ2-7 gives the full variable domain: GAGVSQSPSNKVTEKGKDVELRCDPISGHTALYWYRQSLGQGLEFLIYFQGNSAPDKSGLPSDRFSAERTGGSVSTLTIQRTQQEDSAVYLCASSLGAQLIGEQYFGPGTRLTVT.

CDR3 sequence reads: CAWSFGLLAGVNYEQYF. Here the CDR3 DNA reads TGTGCCTGGAGTTTTGGTCTTCTAGCGGGAGTTAATTACGAGCAGTACTTC. The chain joins TRBV30 to TRBJ2-7; TRBD2 agrees at 10 bases. The V gene's germline CDR1 is GTSNPN and CDR2 SVGIG (reference sequence). This CDR3 has 17 residues. The ends lost 2 bases at V and 4 bases at J; junction bases unmatched: 14.

This clonotype was counted only a few times. The chain carries TRBV20-1 and TRBJ2-3; TRBD2 matches 8 bases. The V segment lost 4 bases and the J segment 4 bases; nucleotides outside the gene matches: 4. The CDR3 length is 13 residues. CDR1 is DFQATT, CDR2 SNEGSKA, per germline (reference sequence). This chain's CDR3 is CSAIAGKADTQYF. The CDR3 DNA sequence: TGCAGTGCTATAGCGGGAAAAGCAGATACGCAGTATTTT.

This clonotype came up once. A far larger clone is one nucleotide away, so this likely arose from a read error. The chain couples TRBV7-9 to TRBJ2-7; no reliable D call. Trimming shortened V by 5 bases and J by 0 bases, and 5 bases separated the two germline ends. CDR1 and CDR2 from the germline V gene are SEHNR and FQNEAQ (reference sequence). The CDR3 has 12 amino acids. The CDR3 DNA sequence: TGTGCCAGCAGCCATAGCTCCTACGAGCAGTACTTC. Residues: CASSHSSYEQYF.

This clonotype was observed many times. J is TRBJ2-6 and V is TRBV7-2; D gene ambiguous. Trimming shortened V by 0 bases and J by 3 bases, and 6 bases separated the two germline ends. Germline lookup yields CDR1 SGHTA and CDR2 FQGNSA. The CDR3 is 15 amino acids. The CDR3 protein is CASSLAGFGANVLTF. The CDR3 nucleotides read TGTGCCAGCAGCTTAGCGGGATTTGGGGCCAACGTCCTGACTTTC.

The genes are TRBV11-2 and TRBJ2-1, with a tentative D call TRBD2 (5 bases). CDR1 and CDR2 (germline): SGHAT, FQNNGV. The CDR3 extends over 15 amino acids. Trimming took 1 base from V and 9 from J, leaving 16 bases between them. The CDR3 nucleotides are TGTGCCAGCAGCTTAGCGGTTTCCGGAGGCACTGAGCAGTTCTTC. It encodes CASSLAVSGGTEQFF.

This clonotype was detected many times. The chain couples TRBV7-2 to TRBJ1-2; tentatively, D is TRBD1 (6 bases). The CDR3 covers 15 residues. The V end lost 5 bases, the J end lost 0 bases, and 13 bases lay between the germline ends. Germline loops: CDR1 SGHTA, CDR2 FQGNSA. DNA for the CDR3: TGTGCCAGCAGCCCGACAGGATTCTCTAACTATGGCTACACCTTC. It codes for CASSPTGFSNYGYTF.

The genes are TRBV5-3 and TRBJ2-1, with TRBD1 matching over 10 bases. TRBV5-3 carries the ORF label, with uncertain function. J gave up 8 bases and V 8 bases, and 16 bases lay outside the gene matches. The CDR3 has 16 amino acids. CDR3 sequence (DNA): TGTGCCAGCAGCCTCTACCTCGGACAGGGGGTCGATGAGCAGTTCTTC. Amino acid sequence: CASSLYLGQGVDEQFF.

This clonotype was observed a few times. This chain joins TRBV6-6 and TRBJ1-2; D remains unclear. Germline V lookup: CDR1 MNHNY, CDR2 SVGAGI (reference sequence). The germline V and J ends were trimmed by 5 bases and 4 bases, with 5 bases remaining between them. The CDR3 sequence is 11 residues long. The chain's CDR3 is CASSGLYGYTF. The CDR3 DNA sequence: TGTGCCAGCAGTGGACTCTATGGCTACACCTTC.

The gene calls are TRBV5-4 and TRBJ1-2; the match to TRBD1 covers 7 bases. V lost 4 bases, J lost 8 bases, and 8 bases stayed unmatched. Germline values: CDR1 SGHNT, CDR2 YYREEE (reference sequence). This CDR3 has 13 residues. CDR3 DNA: TGTGCCAGCAGCCCCACAGGGGCGGTCGGCTACACCTTC. It codes for CASSPTGAVGYTF.

About this clonotype: It may be a read error: a sequence one base away is much more abundant. The chain combines TRBV7-8 with TRBJ2-3; 7 positions agree with TRBD1. The CDR3 spans 16 residues. In germline, CDR1 is SGHVS, CDR2 FQNEAQ. The CDR3 nucleotides read TGTGCCAGCAGTCTTCTCAGGGGGTTACGAACAGATACGCAGTGTTTT. As protein: CASSLLRGLRTDTQCF.

This clonotype was recorded a few times. This chain connects TRBV6-6 to TRBJ1-1; no firm D call. The CDR3 runs 13 residues. Germline V gene sequence: CDR1 MNHNY, CDR2 SVGAGI (reference sequence). Trimming took off 3 bases at V and 0 bases at J, with 5 bases between the two ends. This CDR3 is CASSYNMNTEAFF. The CDR3 DNA follows: TGTGCCAGCAGTTATAACATGAACACTGAAGCTTTCTTT.

V gene TRBV5-6 combines with J gene TRBJ1-2; D unresolved. The V gene's germline CDR1 is SGHDT and CDR2 YYEEEE. CDR3 length equals 15 residues. Trimming took off 3 bases at V and 4 bases at J, with 16 bases between the two ends. DNA of the CDR3: TGTGCCAGCAGCTCGGACCCGACGGGGTCCTATGGCTACACCTTC. It is translated as CASSSDPTGSYGYTF.

The chain has TRBV2 and TRBJ2-7; D is perhaps TRBD1 (6 bases). The V gene's germline CDR1 is SNHLY and CDR2 FYNNEI. The CDR3 is 16 residues long. Trimming took off 7 bases at V and 0 bases at J, with 19 bases between the two ends. The CDR3 DNA is TGTGCCAGCACCGTAGGACAGTCGGTGGGCTCCTACGAGCAGTACTTC. Translating it yields CASTVGQSVGSYEQYF. The entire variable domain, with the rest obtained from reference TRBV2 and TRBJ2-7, is as follows: EPEVTQTPSHQVTQMGQEVILRCVPISNHLYFYWYRQILGQKVEFLVSFYNNEISEKSEIFDDQFSVERPDGSNFTLKIRSTKLEDSAMYFCASTVGQSVGSYEQYFGPGTRLTVT.

The genes are TRBV5-8 and TRBJ1-1; perhaps TRBD1 as D (5 bases). V was pared by 7 bases and J by 8 bases, with 18 bases between. CDR1 is SGHTS and CDR2 is YDEGEE in the germline V gene. The CDR3 extends over 13 amino acids. The CDR3, as DNA: TGTGCCAGCCGCCACATCGGGGCGCGGGAAGCTTTCTTT. It yields the protein CASRHIGAREAFF.

This clonotype came up a few times. The chain links TRBV7-2 to TRBJ2-2; 11 bases are shared with TRBD2. The germline V gene has CDR1 SGHTA and CDR2 FQGNSA. The V gene end was trimmed by 5 bases and the J gene end by 5 bases; junction bases not matched to a gene: 7. The CDR3 length is 16 residues. Written as DNA, the CDR3 is TGTGCCAGCAGCCCAACTAGCGGGAGTATAACCGGGGAGCTGTTTTTT. Its translation: CASSPTSGSITGELFF.